The 15 T cell receptor beta chains below were found in one sample sequenced in a study of T cell clones after liver transplantation (dated by TCRdb to between 2017 and 2020). The method was the immunoSEQ multiplex PCR assay. Drawn from immuneACCESS, this table holds only the in-frame rearrangements with V and J called that TCRdb kept. Clones are partly lost; checked studies trace under half to an unresolved V gene and leave the rest unexplained. The sample has approximately 100,000 clones on record, 84% of them singletons. The ten biggest clones cover roughly 3.1% of the sample. The input for sequencing was CD4+ T cells from blood, taken around 44 months after liver transplant. These receptors were collected from a human patient who received a liver transplant. Post transplant, some T cells may arise from the graft donor.

The CDR3 loop reads CASSPQGTRGYTF. CDR3 DNA sequence: TGTGCCAGCAGTCCCCAAGGGACCCGTGGCTACACCTTC. This chain uses TRBV28 with TRBJ1-2, with D maybe TRBD1 (5 bases). CDR3 size: 13 residues. Trimming took 5 bases from V and 7 from J, leaving 14 bases between them. Per germline, CDR1 MDHEN and CDR2 SYDVKM.

The chain uses TRBV5-1 and TRBJ1-6; 7 bases align to TRBD1. CDR3 size: 16 residues. The germline V gene has CDR1 SGHRS and CDR2 YFSETQ. V lost 1 base to trimming and J lost 9 bases; unmatched junction nucleotides: 10. The CDR3 bases are TGCGCCAGCAGCTTGTCCGGGACAGCCATGGGTTCACCCCTCCACTTT. Translation: CASSLSGTAMGSPLHF.

The chain employs TRBV7-2 and TRBJ2-1; D unclear. CDR3 length: 15 amino acids. The V end was cut by 7 bases, the J end by 3 bases, with 16 bases between. Per the germline V gene, CDR1 is SGHTA and CDR2 is FQGNSA. The CDR3 bases are TGTGCCAGCACTTCCCGACCCTCTTACTACAATGAGCAGTTCTTC. Translated: CASTSRPSYYNEQFF.

The chain uses TRBV6-5 and TRBJ2-1, with 9 nucleotides matching TRBD2. The CDR3 is 16 amino acids. From germline, CDR1 is MNHEY and CDR2 SVGAGI. The junction had 8 bases not matched to a gene; V was cut back by 4 bases and J by 4 bases. CDR3 nucleotides: TGTGCCAGCAGTTTGGTCCGGCTAGCGGGGTACAATGAGCAGTTCTTC. Translation: CASSLVRLAGYNEQFF.

J is TRBJ1-2 and V is TRBV6-1, with 9 bases aligning to TRBD1. The germline CDR1 and CDR2 sequences are MNHNS and SASEGT. The CDR3 has 14 residues. V lost 3 bases, J lost 3 bases, and 2 bases stayed unmatched. This CDR3 reads CASSEGQGHYGYTF. Written as DNA, the CDR3 is TGTGCCAGCAGTGAGGGACAGGGCCACTATGGCTACACCTTC.

The chain links TRBV5-1 to TRBJ2-2; the D gene is possibly TRBD1 (6 bases). V was trimmed by 0 bases and J by 5 bases, leaving 14 bases between them. Germline CDR1 is SGHRS and CDR2 is YFSETQ. CDR3 length: 16 residues. Here the CDR3 reads CASSLGDTSGTGELFF. The CDR3 DNA is TGCGCCAGCAGCTTGGGGGACACGTCTGGTACCGGGGAGCTGTTTTTT.

This rearrangement joins TRBV4-3 to TRBJ1-1; D is unresolved. The germline V and J ends were trimmed by 0 bases and 6 bases, with 20 bases remaining between them. The CDR3 totals 17 residues. CDR1 and CDR2 (germline): LGHNA, YSLEER. The CDR3 DNA reads as TGCGCCAGCAGCCAAGAGCTCGTCGGAAGGAGGCTCGCTGAAGCTTTCTTT. Protein sequence: CASSQELVGRRLAEAFF.

The rearrangement joins TRBV6-5 to TRBJ1-2; weak D call: TRBD1 (5 bases). Trimming took 4 bases from V and 4 from J, leaving 13 bases between them. The CDR3 has 14 residues. Germline loops: CDR1 MNHEY, CDR2 SVGAGI. The CDR3 nucleotides read TGTGCCAGCAGTTCACCGGACACGGGCTATGGCTACACCTTC. Its translation is CASSSPDTGYGYTF.

The V and J genes are TRBV6-5 and TRBJ1-1; D not certain. V lost 6 bases and J 4 bases, leaving 12 bases between the germline ends. Germline lookup yields CDR1 MNHEY and CDR2 SVGAGI. The CDR3 consists of 13 residues. The chain's CDR3 is CASSPPGGTEAFF. DNA of the CDR3: TGTGCCAGCAGCCCCCCAGGAGGCACTGAAGCTTTCTTT.

The CDR3 protein is CASSYDDRGQSNEQYF. CDR3 in DNA: TGTGCCAGCAGTTACGACGACAGGGGGCAGTCGAACGAGCAGTACTTC. V is TRBV6-6 and J is TRBJ2-7; the match to TRBD1 covers 10 bases. CDR3 length: 16 amino acids. Germline V gene lookup returns CDR1 MNHNY and CDR2 SVGAGI (reference sequence). Trimming cost V 2 bases and J 5 bases; bases outside gene matches: 9.

The gene calls are TRBV10-3 and TRBJ2-1, with a possible D match to TRBD2 (6 bases). The CDR3 sequence is 15 residues long. Germline V CDR1 and CDR2: ENHRY, SYGVKD. Trimming shortened V by 6 bases and J by 7 bases, and 19 bases separated the two germline ends. This CDR3 is CAISPTGGPGNEQFF. The CDR3 DNA sequence: TGTGCCATCAGCCCCACCGGAGGGCCGGGGAATGAGCAGTTCTTC.

The CDR3 loop is CASSHPREQYF. The CDR3 nucleotides are TGTGCCAGCAGCCACCCTAGGGAGCAGTACTTC. The rearrangement joins TRBV6-5 to TRBJ2-7; D is unresolved. V was pared by 6 bases and J by 7 bases, with 10 bases between. The CDR3 runs 11 residues. Germline-derived CDR1 and CDR2 are MNHEY and SVGAGI.

The chain employs TRBV6-6 and TRBJ2-5, with D perhaps TRBD1 or TRBD2 (5 bases each). V shed 0 bases and J shed 5 bases, with 13 bases lying between them. Germline CDR1 is MNHNY and CDR2 is SVGAGI (reference sequence). CDR3 size: 15 residues. For the CDR3, the DNA is TGTGCCAGCAGTTACTCGAGTGGGGGTAGGGAGACCCAGTACTTC. It encodes CASSYSSGGRETQYF.

This chain uses TRBV7-2 with TRBJ2-3; 9 bases are a match to TRBD1. V gave up 5 bases and J gave up 0 bases; unmatched junction bases: 6. Germline lookup yields CDR1 SGHTA and CDR2 FQGNSA. CDR3 length: 16 residues. The CDR3 nucleotides read TGTGCCAGCAGCATCGGGACAGGGAGGAGCACAGATACGCAGTATTTT. This gives the protein CASSIGTGRSTDTQYF. The variable domain in full, with the rest retrieved from reference TRBV7-2 and TRBJ2-3, is GAGVSQSPSNKVTEKGKDVELRCDPISGHTALYWYRQSLGQGLEFLIYFQGNSAPDKSGLPSDRFSAERTGGSVSTLTIQRTQQEDSAVYLCASSIGTGRSTDTQYFGPGTRLTVL.

This chain joins TRBV7-9 and TRBJ1-5; D unclear. Germline CDR1 and CDR2: SEHNR and FQNEAQ (reference sequence). V lost 0 bases, J lost 4 bases, and 7 bases lay in between. This CDR3 region has 14 residues. The CDR3 DNA reads as TGTGCCAGCAGCTTAGCGGGCAAAAATCAGCCCCAGCATTTT. Protein: CASSLAGKNQPQHF.